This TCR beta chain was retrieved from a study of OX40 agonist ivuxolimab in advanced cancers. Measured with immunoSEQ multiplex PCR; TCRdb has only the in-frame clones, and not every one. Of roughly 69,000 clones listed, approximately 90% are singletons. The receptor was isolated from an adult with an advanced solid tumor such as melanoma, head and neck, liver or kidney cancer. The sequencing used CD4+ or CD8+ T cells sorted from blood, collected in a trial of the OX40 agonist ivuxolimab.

DNA of the CDR3: TGCGCCAGCAGCCCGAGCTCAGGGGAATCCTATGGCTACACCTTC. The encoded protein is CASSPSSGESYGYTF. The rearrangement uses TRBV5-1 and TRBJ1-2; TRBD1 might be the D (6 bases). The CDR3 runs 15 residues. The V gene's germline CDR1 is SGHRS and CDR2 YFSETQ. The V and J ends lost 4 bases and 4 bases respectively, with 17 bases between them.